These 18 T cell receptor beta chains were all obtained from the same sample, sequenced in a study of cytomegalovirus exposure and HLA in healthy donors. The PCR employed 60 Vbeta primers together with 13 Jbeta primers. TCRdb keeps only in-frame clones here, not all; method: immunoSEQ multiplex PCR. This sample carries 55,000 to 80,000 clones, over 75% of them seen once, and the ten largest clones take about 9.6%. The source material was PBMCs. All receptors derive from a man aged 40-50 years in good health and CMV-seronegative.

The V gene is TRBV18, the J gene TRBJ1-5; no clear D. The CDR3 length is 14 residues. V was pared by 2 bases and J by 5 bases, with 10 bases between. CDR1 and CDR2 from the germline V gene are KGHSH and LQKENI. The CDR3 nucleotides read TGTGCCAGCTCACCAAGTTCTGACTATCAGCCCCAGCATTTT. Residues: CASSPSSDYQPQHF.

This clone showed up just a few times. The rearrangement joins TRBV6-6 to TRBJ1-4; D uncertain. Germline CDR1 MNHNY, CDR2 SVGAGI (reference sequence). CDR3 length: 12 amino acids. With 7 bases removed from V and 4 bases from J, the gap between germline ends came to 7 bases. The CDR3 spells CASKQFNEKLFF. DNA of the CDR3: TGTGCCAGCAAACAGTTTAATGAAAAACTGTTTTTT.

The CDR3 region is CASSPGQGALAGANVLTF. In nucleotides, the CDR3 is TGTGCCAGCAGCCCGGGACAGGGGGCACTCGCTGGGGCCAACGTCCTGACTTTC. The chain is built from TRBV7-9 and TRBJ2-6; TRBD1 matches 12 bases. Germline V gene data show CDR1 as SEHNR and CDR2 as FQNEAQ (reference sequence). This CDR3 is built from 18 residues. The J segment lost 2 bases and the V segment lost 5 bases, leaving 7 bases of the junction unmatched.

This clone was found once. The rearrangement links TRBV27 to TRBJ2-3; 9 bases agree with TRBD2. Per germline, CDR1 MNHEY and CDR2 SMNVEV (reference sequence). This CDR3 contains 16 residues. Losses at the gene ends were 0 bases for V and 0 bases for J; bases not matched to a gene: 1. CDR3 loop: CASSLSLAGSTDTQYF. In DNA form, the CDR3 reads TGTGCCAGCAGTTTATCCCTAGCGGGGAGCACAGATACGCAGTATTTT.

The V gene is TRBV6-5, the J gene TRBJ2-7; the match to TRBD2 covers 9 bases. V lost 2 bases, J lost 5 bases, and 4 bases stayed unmatched. Germline V gives CDR1 MNHEY, CDR2 SVGAGI. This CDR3 region has 14 residues. The CDR3 region has the DNA TGTGCCAGCAGTTACACTAGCGGGCCCAACGAGCAGTACTTC. Its translation: CASSYTSGPNEQYF.

J is TRBJ1-1 and V is TRBV9; D remains unclear. V dropped 1 base and J dropped 7 bases, with 11 bases sitting between them. The CDR3 consists of 13 residues. Germline V CDR1 and CDR2: SGDLS, YYNGEE. In nucleotides, the CDR3 is TGTGCCAGCAGCGTAAGGACGGGAATTGAAGCTTTCTTT. It codes for CASSVRTGIEAFF.

The gene calls are TRBV7-9 and TRBJ1-3; 7 bases map to TRBD1. The CDR3 has 17 amino acids. Germline lookup yields CDR1 SEHNR and CDR2 FQNEAQ (reference sequence). J lost 1 base, V lost 5 bases, and 11 bases had no gene match. DNA for the CDR3: TGTGCCAGCAGCCTCCACCCCCCGACAGGGTCTGGAAACACCATATATTTT. It translates to CASSLHPPTGSGNTIYF.

The V and J genes are TRBV27 and TRBJ1-1; no firm D call. The V end was cut by 6 bases, the J end by 8 bases, with 4 bases between. The CDR3 covers 9 residues. Germline V gives CDR1 MNHEY, CDR2 SMNVEV (reference sequence). The CDR3 sequence is CASRREAFF. CDR3 bases: TGTGCCAGCAGGAGGGAAGCTTTCTTT.

V gene TRBV6-5 combines with J gene TRBJ1-4; TRBD1 matches at 7 bases. V was clipped by 2 bases and J by 8 bases; unmatched bases: 8. The CDR3 extends over 15 amino acids. Germline CDR1 is MNHEY and CDR2 is SVGAGI. CDR3 coding DNA: TGTGCCAGCAGTTACGGGGCAGGGGGGAGAGAAAAACTGTTTTTT. It encodes CASSYGAGGREKLFF.

The rearrangement links TRBV7-9 to TRBJ2-1; 8 bases match TRBD2. The CDR3 extends over 15 amino acids. In germline, CDR1 is SEHNR, CDR2 FQNEAQ (reference sequence). V shed 5 bases and J 0 bases; nucleotides not matched to a gene: 3. The CDR3 sequence is CASSDTSGSYNEQFF. Written as DNA, the CDR3 is TGTGCCAGCAGCGATACTAGCGGCTCCTACAATGAGCAGTTCTTC.

This clone appeared a single time. V usage is TRBV2 and J usage is TRBJ2-2; TRBD2 might be the D (6 bases). Trimming left V 10 bases short and J 1 base short, with 19 bases between. Germline-derived CDR1 and CDR2 are SNHLY and FYNNEI. The CDR3 loop spans 16 amino acids. Here the CDR3 reads CATAGNGGKNTGELFF. The CDR3, as DNA: TGTGCCACGGCGGGAAACGGGGGAAAGAACACCGGGGAGCTGTTTTTT.

The V gene is TRBV28, the J gene TRBJ1-1; the D is unclear. Germline V CDR1 and CDR2: MDHEN, SYDVKM. V gave up 6 bases and J gave up 8 bases, with 22 bases separating them. The CDR3 extends over 15 amino acids. The CDR3 nucleotides are TGTGCCAGCAGCCTTATCGGCGGGAGCCCATCGGAAGCTTTCTTT. Translated: CASSLIGGSPSEAFF.

This clone was recorded a few times. The rearrangement uses TRBV5-1 and TRBJ1-1, with TRBD1 matching over 7 bases. In germline, CDR1 is SGHRS, CDR2 YFSETQ. The V segment lost 2 bases and the J segment 5 bases; nucleotides outside the gene matches: 6. This CDR3 has 14 residues. The chain's CDR3 is CASSFYRGGTEAFF. The CDR3 DNA reads as TGCGCCAGCAGCTTTTACAGGGGTGGAACTGAAGCTTTCTTT.

This chain links TRBV6-5 with TRBJ2-7; no reliable D call. Germline V gene lookup returns CDR1 MNHEY and CDR2 SVGAGI. Trimming shortened V by 2 bases and J by 1 base, and 15 bases separated the two germline ends. CDR3 length equals 16 residues. CDR3 DNA sequence: TGTGCCAGCAGTTACGACGCCCAGACTTATTCCTACGAGCAGTACTTC. Translation gives CASSYDAQTYSYEQYF.

The CDR3 nucleotides read TGTGCCAGCAGCTTAGATGTGTCAGGGGGGGAGACCCAGTACTTC. Protein product: CASSLDVSGGETQYF. The chain has TRBV7-9 and TRBJ2-5, with D perhaps matching TRBD1 (7 bases). The ends were cut back, 1 base at V and 5 bases at J, with 14 bases in the middle. Germline loops: CDR1 SEHNR, CDR2 FQNEAQ (reference sequence). The CDR3 runs to 15 residues. Based on the CDR3 plus reference TRBV7-9 and TRBJ2-5, the full variable domain is DTGVSQNPRHKITKRGQNVTFRCDPISEHNRLYWYRQTLGQGPEFLTYFQNEAQLEKSRLLSDRFSAERPKGSFSTLEIQRTEQGDSAMYLCASSLDVSGGETQYFGPGTRLLVL.

The chain couples TRBV11-1 to TRBJ1-1; 7 bases line up with TRBD1. The germline CDR1 and CDR2 sequences are SGHAT and FQDESV (reference sequence). The CDR3 consists of 14 residues. J lost 1 base, V lost 4 bases, and 3 bases had no gene match. CDR3 coding DNA: TGTGCCAGCAGCTACAGGGGAACGAACACTGAAGCTTTCTTT. Its protein is CASSYRGTNTEAFF.

V gene TRBV5-6 combines with J gene TRBJ2-3; 8 bases are a match to TRBD1. Germline loops: CDR1 SGHDT, CDR2 YYEEEE. The length of the CDR3 is 15 residues. Trimming cost V 3 bases and J 4 bases; bases outside gene matches: 7. The CDR3 here is CASSYTGGTADTQYF. The CDR3 DNA is TGTGCCAGCAGCTACACAGGGGGTACCGCAGATACGCAGTATTTT.

The chain employs TRBV6-5 and TRBJ2-3; D remains unclear. CDR3 length equals 15 residues. V was clipped by 0 bases and J by 2 bases, with 9 bases between them. The germline V gene has CDR1 MNHEY and CDR2 SVGAGI. The CDR3 nucleotides read TGTGCCAGCAGTTACTCGGAGCGACCCACAGATACGCAGTATTTT. Its translation is CASSYSERPTDTQYF.